This TCR beta chain appears in the sequencing data of a study of blood T cell repertoires in COVID-19. CDR3 length equals 17 residues. V dropped 0 bases and J dropped 2; count of bases not matched to a gene: 10. CDR1 and CDR2 from the germline V gene are SGHKS and YYEKEE (reference sequence). A Seattle source enrolled patients during active infection and followed them longitudinally. Original processing methods: Reference gene primer amplification in the assay estimated nucleated cell counts. Sequencing used immunoSEQ multiplex PCR; TCRdb keeps in-frame clones, though not all of them. D and trimming were read from the DNA, whereas the V and J calls and clone size are those reported in that table. The table lists about 420,000 clones, roughly 90% of them singletons.

The chain carries TRBV5-5 and TRBJ1-2, with 7 positions matching TRBD1. Sequencing used peripheral blood. The sequence came from a man aged 18 to 30 with COVID-19, enrolled during active disease. The CDR3 bases are TGTGCCAGCAGCTTGGGAATTCGACAGGGCCTCAACTATGGCTACACCTTC. This codes for CASSLGIRQGLNYGYTF.